What follows are 8 T cell receptor beta chains derived from one specimen sequenced in a study of blood T cell repertoires in COVID-19. Profiling relied on immunoSEQ multiplex PCR, and the TCRdb table lists in-frame clones only, not all of them. The table lists some 300,000 clones, 90% of them singletons. Sequenced: PBMCs or T cells enriched from blood (not recorded which). The receptors were gathered from a woman in her 30s who had been exposed to COVID-19.

The V call is TRBV15, the J call TRBJ2-5, with a weak D call TRBD2 (5 bases). The CDR3 covers 14 residues. Germline loops: CDR1 LNHNV, CDR2 YYDKDF (reference sequence). V lost 1 base and J lost 4, with 10 bases in between. CDR3: CATSRGRGRETQYF. The CDR3 nucleotides read TGTGCCACCAGCAGAGGCCGCGGGCGAGAGACCCAGTACTTC.

This clone was seen just once. The V call is TRBV9, the J call TRBJ2-3; 9 bases are shared with TRBD2. The CDR3 extends over 15 amino acids. The V segment lost 2 bases and the J segment 3 bases; nucleotides outside the gene matches: 4. Germline assignment: CDR1 SGDLS and CDR2 YYNGEE. Written as DNA, the CDR3 is TGTGCCAGCAGCGTTGGACTAGCGAGGACAGATACGCAGTATTTT. Amino acid sequence: CASSVGLARTDTQYF.

As to this clone: Within the sample, other DNA sequences also encode this same CDR3. The rearrangement links TRBV3-1 (or the pseudogene TRBV3-2) to TRBJ1-1; the D gene is possibly TRBD1 (5 bases). The CDR3 totals 14 residues. Germline loops: CDR1 LGHDT, CDR2 YNNKEL (reference sequence). The V end was cut by 3 bases, the J end by 0 bases, with 8 bases between. In DNA form, the CDR3 reads TGTGCCAGCAGCCAGGGACTACTGAACACTGAAGCTTTCTTT. As protein: CASSQGLLNTEAFF.

This chain links TRBV5-4 with TRBJ1-2, with a tentative D call TRBD1 (5 bases). The CDR3 has 16 residues. V was shortened by 7 bases and J by 2 bases, with 21 bases between the two germline ends. The V gene's germline CDR1 is SGHNT and CDR2 YYREEE (reference sequence). The CDR3 DNA reads TGTGCCAGCTACAAAAGGCAGGGCGGTATCAACTATGGCTACACCTTC. It is translated as CASYKRQGGINYGYTF.

The chain links TRBV10-3 to TRBJ2-1; D is possibly TRBD2 (6 bases). Germline V lookup: CDR1 ENHRY, CDR2 SYGVKD. Trimming took 4 bases from V and 8 from J, leaving 6 bases between them. This CDR3 is 11 amino acids long. CDR3 DNA sequence: TGTGCCATCAGTGGGAGGGATGAGCAGTTCTTC. Its translation is CAISGRDEQFF.

The chain carries TRBV6-6 and TRBJ2-3; 9 bases map to TRBD2. Germline CDR1 is MNHNY and CDR2 is SVGAGI (reference sequence). The CDR3 contains 15 residues. Trimming removed 7 bases from V and 8 bases from J; junction bases left unmatched: 13. Written as DNA, the CDR3 is TGTGCCAGCACCTCCTTGGCGGGGGGGCGAGGTACGCAGTATTTT. Residues: CASTSLAGGRGTQYF.

This chain joins TRBV5-5 and TRBJ1-5, with a weak D call TRBD1 (5 bases). Trimming took off 0 bases at V and 3 bases at J, with 7 bases between the two ends. The CDR3 runs 14 residues. Germline lookup yields CDR1 SGHKS and CDR2 YYEKEE (reference sequence). The CDR3 nucleotides read TGTGCCAGCAGCTTGGACAGGTTCAATCAGCCCCAGCATTTT. Protein sequence: CASSLDRFNQPQHF.

This clone was seen more than once but under ten times. This rearrangement joins TRBV5-8 to TRBJ2-1; D is possibly TRBD2 (5 bases). The CDR3 loop spans 12 amino acids. V lost 3 bases and J 13 bases, leaving 14 bases between the germline ends. Germline CDR1 SGHTS, CDR2 YDEGEE. CDR3 in amino acids: CASSWTREPQFF. In nucleotides, the CDR3 is TGTGCCAGCAGCTGGACCCGGGAACCACAGTTCTTC.